This note documents a single T cell receptor beta chain sequence. Assay execution took place at the deep level. Original handling: In the immunoSEQ data, sequences were junction-only and lacked quality scores, so filtering differed. The table came from immunoSEQ multiplex PCR; TCRdb's copy has only in-frame clones and leaves some out. From that table come the V and J calls and clone size; the DNA was used to work out D and trimming. The table has around 2.1 million clones, just over 90% seen once. The CDR3 has 15 residues. V shed 1 base, J shed 6 bases, and the junction held 7 bases outside the gene matches. Germline loops: CDR1 SGHNT, CDR2 YYREEE (reference sequence). These data belong to a study of shared clonotypes between healthy human individuals. Study-level background: Plates per donor: three CD4 naive, three CD4 memory, two CD8 naive, one CD8 memory.

CD45RO-negative cells were positively selected for CCR7, leaving out terminally differentiated effector memory CD45RA+ cells. Donors were Caucasian adults residing in Nashville, Tennessee, USA. Sequencing used naive CD8+ T cells from PBMCs. This clonotype was sampled from a man aged 18 to 29 in good health. Some clones in this sample may be carry-over from other donors' samples. The chain has TRBV5-4 and TRBJ2-3, with 8 bases lining up with TRBD2. The CDR3 region is CASSLREGLYDTQYF. CDR3 DNA sequence: TGTGCCAGCAGCTTGCGGGAGGGCCTATACGATACGCAGTATTTT.